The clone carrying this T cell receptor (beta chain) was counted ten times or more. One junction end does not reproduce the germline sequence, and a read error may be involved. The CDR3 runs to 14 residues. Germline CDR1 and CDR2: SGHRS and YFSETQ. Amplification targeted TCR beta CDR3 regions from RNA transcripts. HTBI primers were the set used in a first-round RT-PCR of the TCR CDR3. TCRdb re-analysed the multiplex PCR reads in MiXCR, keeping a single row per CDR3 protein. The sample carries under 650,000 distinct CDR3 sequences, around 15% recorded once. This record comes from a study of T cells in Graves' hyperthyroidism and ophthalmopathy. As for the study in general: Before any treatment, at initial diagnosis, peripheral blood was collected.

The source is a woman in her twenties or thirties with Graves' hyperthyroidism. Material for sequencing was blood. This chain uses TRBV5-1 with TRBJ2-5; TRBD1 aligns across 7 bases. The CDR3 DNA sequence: TGTGCCAGCAGCTCCGGGACAGTAAAAGAGACCCAGTACTTC. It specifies CASSSGTVKETQYF.